This passage covers 2 T cell receptor beta chains from one sample sequenced in a study of beta chain features in type 1 diabetes. The entirety of the isolated RNA underwent reverse transcription, so expressed TCRB transcripts were sequenced. The table came from immunoSEQ multiplex PCR; TCRdb's copy has only in-frame clones and leaves some out. This sample yields fewer than 300,000 clones, of which approximately 11% are seen a single time; roughly 0.017% belongs to the top ten. These receptors' antigens are unknown. Study-wide points: People with Type 1 diabetes carried modestly yet significantly shorter TCRB CDR3s in all four CD4+ subsets.

The sample consisted of naive CD4+ T cells from blood. The receptors were sampled from a man in his thirties or forties with type 1 diabetes.

This clone was observed a few times. The chain carries TRBV6-5 and TRBJ1-4, with D possibly matching TRBD1 (5 bases). This CDR3 has 14 amino acids. CDR1 and CDR2 from the germline V gene are MNHEY and SVGAGI. V lost 5 bases and J lost 0, with 7 bases in between. Here the CDR3 reads CASSLTATNEKLFF. The CDR3, as DNA: TGTGCCAGCAGTCTGACAGCAACTAATGAAAAACTGTTTTTT.

The chain carries TRBV9 and TRBJ1-5; 8 bases are a match to TRBD1. The CDR3 consists of 14 residues. Trimming took 3 bases from V and 6 from J; bases not matched to a gene: 5. CDR1 SGDLS and CDR2 YYNGEE come from the germline V gene. The CDR3 here is CASSAGQGGQPQHF. Written as DNA, the CDR3 is TGTGCCAGCAGCGCAGGACAGGGAGGTCAGCCCCAGCATTTT.